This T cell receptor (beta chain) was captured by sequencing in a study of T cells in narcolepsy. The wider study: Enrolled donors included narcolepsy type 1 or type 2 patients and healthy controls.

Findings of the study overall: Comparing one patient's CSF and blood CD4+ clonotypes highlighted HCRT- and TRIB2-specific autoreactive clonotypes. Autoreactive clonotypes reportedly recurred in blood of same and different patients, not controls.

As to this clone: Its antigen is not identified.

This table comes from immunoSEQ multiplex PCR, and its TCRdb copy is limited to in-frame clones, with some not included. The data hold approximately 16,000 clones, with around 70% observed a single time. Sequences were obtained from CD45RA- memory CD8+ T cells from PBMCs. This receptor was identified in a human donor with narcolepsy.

The DNA of the CDR3 is TGTGCCAGCAGTTACTCTGGGGTCGAGCAGTACTTC. This gives the protein CASSYSGVEQYF. J is TRBJ2-7 and V is TRBV6-5; D unresolved. Germline V lookup: CDR1 MNHEY, CDR2 SVGAGI. The length of the CDR3 is 12 residues. The germline V and J ends were trimmed by 0 bases and 6 bases, with 6 bases remaining between them.